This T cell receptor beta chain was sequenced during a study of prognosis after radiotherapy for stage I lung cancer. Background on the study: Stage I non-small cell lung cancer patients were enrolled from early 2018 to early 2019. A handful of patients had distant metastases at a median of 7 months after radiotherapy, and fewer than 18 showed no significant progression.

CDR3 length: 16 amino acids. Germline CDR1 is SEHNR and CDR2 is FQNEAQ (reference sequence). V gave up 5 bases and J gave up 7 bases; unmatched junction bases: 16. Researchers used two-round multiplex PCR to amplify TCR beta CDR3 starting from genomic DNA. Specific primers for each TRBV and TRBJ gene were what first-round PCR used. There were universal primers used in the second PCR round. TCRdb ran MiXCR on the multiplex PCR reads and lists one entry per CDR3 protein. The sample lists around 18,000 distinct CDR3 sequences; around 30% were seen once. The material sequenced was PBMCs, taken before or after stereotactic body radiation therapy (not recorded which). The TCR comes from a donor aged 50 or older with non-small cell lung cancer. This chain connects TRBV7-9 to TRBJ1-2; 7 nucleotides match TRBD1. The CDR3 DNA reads TGTGCCAGCAGCCCCCCCCTAGGTCAGGGGGACGTTGGCTACACCTTC. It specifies CASSPPLGQGDVGYTF.